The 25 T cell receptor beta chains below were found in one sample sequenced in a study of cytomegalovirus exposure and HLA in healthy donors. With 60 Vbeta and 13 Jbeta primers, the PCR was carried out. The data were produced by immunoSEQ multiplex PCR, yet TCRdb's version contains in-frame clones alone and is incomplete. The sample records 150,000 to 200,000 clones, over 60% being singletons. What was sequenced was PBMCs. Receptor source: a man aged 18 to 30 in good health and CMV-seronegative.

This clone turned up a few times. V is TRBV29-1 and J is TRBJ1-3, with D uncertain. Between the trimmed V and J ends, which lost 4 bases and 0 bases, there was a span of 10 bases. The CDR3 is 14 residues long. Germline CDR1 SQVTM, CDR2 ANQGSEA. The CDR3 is CSVGAATSGNTIYF. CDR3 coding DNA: TGCAGCGTTGGGGCAGCTACCTCTGGAAACACCATATATTTT.

CDR3: CASSVDRGNYEQYF. DNA of the CDR3: TGTGCCAGCAGCGTGGACAGGGGGAACTACGAGCAGTACTTC. V usage is TRBV7-6 and J usage is TRBJ2-7; 10 bases fit TRBD1. J was trimmed by 3 bases and V by 5 bases; bases with no gene match: 4. Germline V lookup: CDR1 SGHVS, CDR2 FNYEAQ. The CDR3 is 14 residues long.

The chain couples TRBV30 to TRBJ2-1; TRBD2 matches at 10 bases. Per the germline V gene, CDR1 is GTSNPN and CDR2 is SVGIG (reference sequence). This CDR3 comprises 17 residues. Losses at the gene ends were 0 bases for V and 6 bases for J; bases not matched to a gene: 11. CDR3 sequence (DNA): TGTGCCTGGAGTGTAAGGTTGCTAGCGGGAGTGGTCAATGAGCAGTTCTTC. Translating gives CAWSVRLLAGVVNEQFF.

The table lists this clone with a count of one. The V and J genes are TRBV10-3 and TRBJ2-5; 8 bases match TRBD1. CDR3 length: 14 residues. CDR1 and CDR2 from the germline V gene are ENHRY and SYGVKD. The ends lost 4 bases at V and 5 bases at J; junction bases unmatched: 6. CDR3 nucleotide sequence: TGTGCCATCAGTGGAGGCAGGGGGCCGGAGACCCAGTACTTC. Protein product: CAISGGRGPETQYF.

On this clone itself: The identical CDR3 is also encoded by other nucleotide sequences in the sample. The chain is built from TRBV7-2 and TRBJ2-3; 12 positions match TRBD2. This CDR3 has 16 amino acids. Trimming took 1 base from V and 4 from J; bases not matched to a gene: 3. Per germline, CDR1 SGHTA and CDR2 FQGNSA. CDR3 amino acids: CASSLELAGGSDTQYF. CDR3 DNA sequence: TGTGCCAGCAGCTTAGAGCTAGCGGGGGGGTCAGATACGCAGTATTTT.

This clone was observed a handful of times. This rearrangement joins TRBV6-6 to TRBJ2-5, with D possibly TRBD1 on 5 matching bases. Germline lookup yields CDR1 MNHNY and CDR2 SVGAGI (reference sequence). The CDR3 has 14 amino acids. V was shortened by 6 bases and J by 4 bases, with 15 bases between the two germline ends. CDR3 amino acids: CASRDWGRGETQYF. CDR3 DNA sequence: TGTGCCAGCAGGGATTGGGGAAGGGGAGAGACCCAGTACTTC.

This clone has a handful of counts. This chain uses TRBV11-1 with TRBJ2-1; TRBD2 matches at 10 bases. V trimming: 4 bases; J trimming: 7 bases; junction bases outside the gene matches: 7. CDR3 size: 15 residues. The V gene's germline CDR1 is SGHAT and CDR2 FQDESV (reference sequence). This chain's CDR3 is CASSSSGRVFNEQFF. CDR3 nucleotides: TGTGCCAGCAGCTCTAGCGGGAGAGTCTTTAATGAGCAGTTCTTC.

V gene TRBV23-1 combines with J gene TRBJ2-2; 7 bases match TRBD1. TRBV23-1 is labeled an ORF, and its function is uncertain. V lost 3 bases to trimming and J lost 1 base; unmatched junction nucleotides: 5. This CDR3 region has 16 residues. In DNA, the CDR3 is TGCGCCAGCAGTCAGGCCGGGACAGAGAACACCGGGGAGCTGTTTTTT. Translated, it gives CASSQAGTENTGELFF.

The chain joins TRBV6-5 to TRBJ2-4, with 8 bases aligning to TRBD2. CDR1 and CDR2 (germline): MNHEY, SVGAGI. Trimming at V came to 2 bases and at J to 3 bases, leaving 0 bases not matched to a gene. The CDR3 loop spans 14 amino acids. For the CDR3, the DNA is TGTGCCAGCAGTTACGCGGGGGGCAAAAACATTCAGTACTTC. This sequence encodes CASSYAGGKNIQYF.

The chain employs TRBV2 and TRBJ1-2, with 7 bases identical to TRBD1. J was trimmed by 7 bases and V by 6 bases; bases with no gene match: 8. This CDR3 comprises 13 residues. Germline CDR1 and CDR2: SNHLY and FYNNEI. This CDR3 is CASSPNRGGGYTF. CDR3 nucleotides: TGTGCCAGCAGCCCGAACAGGGGCGGTGGCTACACCTTC.

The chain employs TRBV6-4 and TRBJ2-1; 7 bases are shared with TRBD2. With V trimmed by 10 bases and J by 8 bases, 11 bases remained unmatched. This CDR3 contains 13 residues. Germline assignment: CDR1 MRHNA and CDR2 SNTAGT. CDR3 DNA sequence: TGTGCCACCCCGCCGGGGGGTACCGATGAGCAGTTCTTC. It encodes CATPPGGTDEQFF.

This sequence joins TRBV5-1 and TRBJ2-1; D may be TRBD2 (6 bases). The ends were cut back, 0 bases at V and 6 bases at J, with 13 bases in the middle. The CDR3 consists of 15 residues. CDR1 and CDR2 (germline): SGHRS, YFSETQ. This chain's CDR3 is CASSLVGGTGNEQFF. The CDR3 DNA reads TGCGCCAGCAGCTTGGTAGGCGGGACCGGCAATGAGCAGTTCTTC.

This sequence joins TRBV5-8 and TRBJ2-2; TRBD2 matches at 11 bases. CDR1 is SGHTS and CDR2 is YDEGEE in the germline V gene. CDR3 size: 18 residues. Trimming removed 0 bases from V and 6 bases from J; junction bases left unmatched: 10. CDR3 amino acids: CASSLVSLAGVVSGELFF. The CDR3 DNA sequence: TGTGCCAGCAGCTTGGTATCACTAGCGGGGGTTGTCTCCGGGGAGCTGTTTTTT. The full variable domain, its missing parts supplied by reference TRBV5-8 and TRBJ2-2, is EAGVTQSPTHLIKTRGQQATLRCSPISGHTSVYWYQQALGLGLQFLLWYDEGEERNRGNFPPRFSGRQFPNYSSELNVNALELEDSALYLCASSLVSLAGVVSGELFFGEGSRLTVL.

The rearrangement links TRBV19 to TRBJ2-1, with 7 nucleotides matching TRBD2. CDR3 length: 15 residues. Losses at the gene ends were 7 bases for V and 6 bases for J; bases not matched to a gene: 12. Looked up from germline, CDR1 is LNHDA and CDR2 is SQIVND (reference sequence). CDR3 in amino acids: CASTLTSYTLNEQFF. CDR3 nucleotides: TGTGCCAGTACCCTGACTAGCTATACCCTCAATGAGCAGTTCTTC.

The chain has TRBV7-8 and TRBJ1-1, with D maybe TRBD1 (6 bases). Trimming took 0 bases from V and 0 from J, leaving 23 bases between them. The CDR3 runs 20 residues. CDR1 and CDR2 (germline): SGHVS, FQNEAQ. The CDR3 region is CASSLALLAKGQPMNTEAFF. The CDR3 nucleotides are TGTGCCAGCAGCTTAGCGCTGCTCGCGAAAGGACAGCCGATGAACACTGAAGCTTTCTTT.

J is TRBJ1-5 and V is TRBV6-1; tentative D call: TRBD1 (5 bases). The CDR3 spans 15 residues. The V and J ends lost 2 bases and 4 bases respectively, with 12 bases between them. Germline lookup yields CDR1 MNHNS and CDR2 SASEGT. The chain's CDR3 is CASSEIQAVNQPQHF. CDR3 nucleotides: TGTGCCAGCAGTGAAATACAGGCCGTGAATCAGCCCCAGCATTTT.

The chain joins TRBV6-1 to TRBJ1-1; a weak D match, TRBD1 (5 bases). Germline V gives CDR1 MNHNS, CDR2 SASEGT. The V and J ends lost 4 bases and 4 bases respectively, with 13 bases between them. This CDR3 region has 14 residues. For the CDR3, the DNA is TGTGCCAGCAGTGGGCAGGGTTGGGCCACTGAAGCTTTCTTT. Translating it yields CASSGQGWATEAFF.

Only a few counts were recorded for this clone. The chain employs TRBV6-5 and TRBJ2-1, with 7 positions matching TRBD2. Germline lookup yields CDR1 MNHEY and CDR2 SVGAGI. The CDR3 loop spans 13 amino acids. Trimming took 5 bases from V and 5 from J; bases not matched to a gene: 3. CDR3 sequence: CASSAGEHNEQFF. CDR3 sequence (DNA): TGTGCCAGCAGTGCGGGAGAACACAATGAGCAGTTCTTC.

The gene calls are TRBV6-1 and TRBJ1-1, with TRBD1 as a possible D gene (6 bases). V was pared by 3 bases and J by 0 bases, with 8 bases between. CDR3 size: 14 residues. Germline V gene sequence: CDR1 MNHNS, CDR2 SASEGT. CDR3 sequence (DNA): TGTGCCAGCAGTGAGGACAGTATGAACACTGAAGCTTTCTTT. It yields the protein CASSEDSMNTEAFF.

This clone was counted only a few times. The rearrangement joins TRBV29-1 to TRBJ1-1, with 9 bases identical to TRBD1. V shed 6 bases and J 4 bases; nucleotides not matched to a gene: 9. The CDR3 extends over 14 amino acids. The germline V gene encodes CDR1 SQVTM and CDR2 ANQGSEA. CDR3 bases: TGCAGCGTGCGTCCCGGGACAGGGAGCACTGAAGCTTTCTTT. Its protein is CSVRPGTGSTEAFF.

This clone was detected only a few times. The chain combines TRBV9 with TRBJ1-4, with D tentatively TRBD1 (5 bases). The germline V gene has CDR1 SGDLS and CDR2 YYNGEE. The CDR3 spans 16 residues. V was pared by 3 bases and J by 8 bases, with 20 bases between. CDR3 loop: CASSDGKGPRYEKLFF. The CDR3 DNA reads TGTGCCAGCAGCGACGGTAAGGGGCCACGATACGAAAAACTGTTTTTT. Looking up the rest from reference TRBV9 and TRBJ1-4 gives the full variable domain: DSGVTQTPKHLITATGQRVTLRCSPRSGDLSVYWYQQSLDQGLQFLIQYYNGEERAKGNILERFSAQQFPDLHSELNLSSLELGDSALYFCASSDGKGPRYEKLFFGSGTQLSVL.

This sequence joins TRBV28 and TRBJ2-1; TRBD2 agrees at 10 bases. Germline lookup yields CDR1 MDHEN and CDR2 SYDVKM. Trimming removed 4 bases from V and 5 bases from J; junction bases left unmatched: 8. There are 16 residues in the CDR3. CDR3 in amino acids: CASSSPGSGRNNEQFF. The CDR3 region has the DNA TGTGCCAGCAGTTCCCCCGGTAGCGGGAGGAACAATGAGCAGTTCTTC.

The CDR3 DNA reads as TGTGCCAGCTCACCAATCCCGGGACAACGGACAGATACGCAGTATTTT. Translated: CASSPIPGQRTDTQYF. The J gene is TRBJ2-3, the V gene TRBV18; possibly TRBD1 for D (6 bases). V was cut by 2 bases and J by 3 bases, with 15 bases left in between. Germline-derived CDR1 and CDR2 are KGHSH and LQKENI. The CDR3 is 16 residues long.

In nucleotides, the CDR3 is TGTGCCAGTAGTCCTCAATCGGACAGGTTTAAGTACGAGCAGTACTTC. Its protein product is CASSPQSDRFKYEQYF. V and J are TRBV19 and TRBJ2-7, with TRBD1 matching 7 bases. Trimming removed 5 bases from V and 4 bases from J; junction bases left unmatched: 14. The germline gives CDR1 LNHDA, CDR2 SQIVND (reference sequence). The CDR3 sequence is 16 residues long.

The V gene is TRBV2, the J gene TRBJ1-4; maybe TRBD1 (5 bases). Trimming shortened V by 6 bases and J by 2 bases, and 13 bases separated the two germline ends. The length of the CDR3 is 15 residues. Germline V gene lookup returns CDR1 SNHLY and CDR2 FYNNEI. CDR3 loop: CASRGVRGTNEKLFF. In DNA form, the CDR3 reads TGTGCCAGCAGGGGGGTTCGGGGGACTAATGAAAAACTGTTTTTT.